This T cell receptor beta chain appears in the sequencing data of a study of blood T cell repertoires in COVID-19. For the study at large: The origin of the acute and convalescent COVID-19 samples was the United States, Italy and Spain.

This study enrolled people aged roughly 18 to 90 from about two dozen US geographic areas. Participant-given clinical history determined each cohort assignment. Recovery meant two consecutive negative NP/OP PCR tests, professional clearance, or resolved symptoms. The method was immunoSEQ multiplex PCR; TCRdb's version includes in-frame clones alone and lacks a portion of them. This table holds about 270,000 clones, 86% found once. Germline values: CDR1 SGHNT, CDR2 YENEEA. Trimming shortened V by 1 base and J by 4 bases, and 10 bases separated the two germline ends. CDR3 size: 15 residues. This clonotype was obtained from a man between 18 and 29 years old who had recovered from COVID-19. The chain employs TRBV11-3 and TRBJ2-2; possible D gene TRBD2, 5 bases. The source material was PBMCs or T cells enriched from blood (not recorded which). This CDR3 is CASSLARRVTGELFF. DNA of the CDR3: TGTGCCAGCAGCTTAGCTCGGCGGGTCACCGGGGAGCTGTTTTTT.